The 14 T cell receptor beta chains presented below share a single source sample, sequenced in a study of CD8 T cells in ankylosing spondylitis. TCRdb re-derived calls from the 5' RACE reads in MiXCR, one entry per CDR3 protein. This sample has fewer than 200,000 distinct CDR3 sequences, with 18% found just once. The sample was blood, either unsorted or a sorted T cell fraction (not recorded which). The receptors come from a male donor aged 5-30 years with ankylosing spondylitis or in good health (not recorded which).

This clonotype came up many times. The chain has TRBV7-9 and TRBJ2-1; D might be TRBD1 (5 bases). Looked up from germline, CDR1 is SEHNR and CDR2 is FQNEAQ (reference sequence). The CDR3 loop spans 16 amino acids. Deletions cut 5 bases from V and 0 bases from J, with 14 bases between. CDR3 amino acids: CASSPTDKSSYNEQFF. The CDR3 coding sequence is TGTGCCAGCAGCCCCACGGACAAAAGCTCCTACAATGAGCAGTTCTTC.

This chain links TRBV10-3 with TRBJ2-2; a possible D gene is TRBD1 (6 bases). The V end was cut by 8 bases, the J end by 7 bases, with 17 bases between. The CDR3 has 14 residues. The germline CDR1 and CDR2 sequences are ENHRY and SYGVKD. CDR3 DNA: TGTGCCATCGGGGACACTACTTTACTCGGGGAGCTGTTTTTT. Amino acids: CAIGDTTLLGELFF.

Ten or more counts support this clonotype. The CDR3 protein is CASSNSPGQGRKQPQHF. In DNA form, the CDR3 reads TGTGCCAGTAGTAATAGCCCGGGACAGGGGCGAAAGCAGCCCCAGCATTTT. The chain uses TRBV19 and TRBJ1-5; 10 bases align to TRBD1. V shed 4 bases and J 7 bases; nucleotides not matched to a gene: 13. Germline CDR1 and CDR2: LNHDA and SQIVND (reference sequence). The CDR3 is 17 amino acids.

This clonotype turned up a few times. V gene TRBV27 combines with J gene TRBJ2-1; no definite D call. CDR3 length equals 13 residues. The V end lost 2 bases, the J end lost 3 bases, and 5 bases lay between the germline ends. Germline V gives CDR1 MNHEY, CDR2 SMNVEV (reference sequence). The CDR3 loop is CASSLGNYNEQFF. The CDR3 DNA sequence: TGTGCCAGCAGTTTAGGAAACTACAATGAGCAGTTCTTC.

This clonotype was detected only once. V is TRBV9 and J is TRBJ2-1, with 9 bases that match TRBD1. Per germline, CDR1 SGDLS and CDR2 YYNGEE. The junction had 8 bases not matched to a gene; V was cut back by 3 bases and J by 4 bases. CDR3 length: 16 residues. The CDR3 nucleotides are TGTGCCAGCAGCGCCATGCCCGGGACAGGGTACAATGAGCAGTTCTTC. It specifies CASSAMPGTGYNEQFF.

This clonotype was seen repeatedly, ten times or more. This chain connects TRBV4-1 to TRBJ2-5; no firm D call. The CDR3 has 14 amino acids. Looked up from germline, CDR1 is MGHRA and CDR2 is YSYEKL. V lost 0 bases and J lost 5, with 10 bases in between. DNA of the CDR3: TGCGCCAGCAGCCAAGAAAACAGCTGGGAGACCCAGTACTTC. Translated: CASSQENSWETQYF.

The table lists this clonotype with many counts. V and J are TRBV18 and TRBJ2-7; a weak D match, TRBD2 (5 bases). CDR3 length equals 15 residues. The ends were cut back, 3 bases at V and 0 bases at J, with 12 bases in the middle. The germline V gene encodes CDR1 KGHSH and CDR2 LQKENI. Written as DNA, the CDR3 is TGTGCCAGCTCACCTTTGGGAGACCTCTCCTACGAGCAGTACTTC. It is translated as CASSPLGDLSYEQYF.

This clonotype was observed at least ten times. The rearrangement uses TRBV5-5 and TRBJ2-2; 8 bases match TRBD1. After removal of 9 bases from V and 7 bases from J, the junction contained 11 bases not matched to a gene. CDR1 is SGHKS, CDR2 YYEKEE, per germline (reference sequence). CDR3 length equals 14 residues. For the CDR3, the DNA is TGTGCCACTTACGCCAGGGGGCTTGGCGGGGAGCTGTTTTTT. Translating gives CATYARGLGGELFF.

In this sample, this clonotype turned up many times. This chain links TRBV24-1 with TRBJ2-7, with 11 bases lining up with TRBD2. The junction had 3 bases not matched to a gene; V was cut back by 5 bases and J by 7 bases. This CDR3 has 13 residues. CDR1 is KGHDR, CDR2 SFDVKD, per germline. The CDR3 coding sequence is TGTGCCACCAGTGCCCTAGCGGGAGGTGAGCAGTACTTC. This codes for CATSALAGGEQYF.

The V call is TRBV27, the J call TRBJ2-3; 8 positions agree with TRBD1. J lost 4 bases, V lost 3 bases, and 6 bases had no gene match. This CDR3 is built from 15 residues. Per the germline V gene, CDR1 is MNHEY and CDR2 is SMNVEV (reference sequence). The DNA for the CDR3 is TGTGCCAGCAGTTTCCCGGGACAGGAATCAGATACGCAGTATTTT. It codes for CASSFPGQESDTQYF.

There are many counts of this clonotype. The V call is TRBV6-5, the J call TRBJ2-3; 7 bases are shared with TRBD1. This CDR3 has 14 residues. Germline assignment: CDR1 MNHEY and CDR2 SVGAGI. V lost 7 bases and J lost 2; bases outside the gene matches: 6. The CDR3 DNA reads as TGTGCCAGCAAGGGGGCAGGGGACACAGATACGCAGTATTTT. Translated, it gives CASKGAGDTDTQYF.

Ten or more counts support this clonotype. The chain has TRBV10-3 and TRBJ2-2; 7 positions match TRBD1. CDR1 and CDR2 (germline): ENHRY, SYGVKD. CDR3 size: 17 residues. J was trimmed by 0 bases and V by 5 bases; bases with no gene match: 9. CDR3 amino acids: CAISHGTGQSNTGELFF. DNA of the CDR3: TGTGCCATCAGTCACGGCACGGGACAGTCGAACACCGGGGAGCTGTTTTTT.

At least ten counts were recorded for this clonotype. The chain couples TRBV6-2 or TRBV6-3 to TRBJ2-3, with 7 bases aligning to TRBD2. The CDR3 loop spans 13 amino acids. V was pared by 7 bases and J by 3 bases, with 4 bases of the junction left unmatched. The germline CDR1 and CDR2 sequences are MNHEY and SVGEGT. The CDR3 coding sequence is TGTGCCAGCACCAATAGCGGGACAGATACGCAGTATTTT. Translation: CASTNSGTDTQYF.

This clonotype was counted many times. The V and J genes are TRBV2 and TRBJ2-7; TRBD2 matches at 8 bases. The CDR3 loop spans 16 amino acids. J was trimmed by 3 bases and V by 4 bases; bases with no gene match: 11. Germline lookup yields CDR1 SNHLY and CDR2 FYNNEI. CDR3 DNA: TGTGCCAGCAGTGTCAGGGTGCGGGAGGCAATCTACGAGCAGTACGTC. Protein: CASSVRVREAIYEQYV.